Each of the 22 T cell receptor beta chains below was sequenced from the same sample in a study of neurological immune-mediated disorders. Each CDR3 protein gets one entry after TCRdb re-called the 5' RACE reads with MiXCR. The data show more than 20,000 distinct CDR3 sequences, less than 2.5% seen once. The material sequenced was PBMCs. These receptors were obtained from a woman in her forties or fifties with multiple sclerosis.

This clonotype has a count of ten or more. The V call is TRBV5-1, the J call TRBJ2-7; weak D call: TRBD1 (6 bases). Germline assignment: CDR1 SGHRS and CDR2 YFSETQ. The CDR3 length is 15 residues. V was pared by 1 base and J by 2 bases, with 13 bases between. Here the CDR3 reads CASSLWTAGTYEQYF. The DNA for the CDR3 is TGCGCCAGCAGCTTGTGGACAGCCGGGACCTACGAGCAGTACTTC.

In its sample, this clonotype was seen many times. The rearrangement joins TRBV20-1 to TRBJ2-7, with 7 bases fitting TRBD1. From germline, CDR1 is DFQATT and CDR2 SNEGSKA (reference sequence). Trimming at V came to 1 base and at J to 4 bases, leaving 10 bases not matched to a gene. The CDR3 has 15 residues. CDR3 residues: CSARVLGDRDYEQYF. The CDR3 nucleotides are TGCAGTGCTAGAGTTCTAGGGGACAGAGATTACGAGCAGTACTTC.

Judged by abundance, this clonotype is medium-sized. The V and J genes are TRBV4-1 and TRBJ2-1, with D perhaps matching TRBD1 or TRBD2 (7 bases each). Trimming took off 0 bases at V and 2 bases at J, with 11 bases between the two ends. The CDR3 is made up of 16 amino acids. CDR1 is MGHRA and CDR2 is YSYEKL in the germline V gene. The CDR3: CASSQEQGGTYNEQFF. DNA of the CDR3: TGCGCCAGCAGCCAAGAGCAGGGGGGGACCTACAATGAGCAGTTCTTC.

This clonotype has at least ten counts. The chain is built from TRBV5-1 and TRBJ2-1; TRBD1 aligns across 11 bases. The ends lost 4 bases at V and 6 bases at J; junction bases unmatched: 6. The germline CDR1 and CDR2 sequences are SGHRS and YFSETQ. The CDR3 contains 15 residues. CDR3 residues: CASSVAGTGGNEQFF. In nucleotides, the CDR3 is TGCGCCAGCAGCGTGGCCGGGACAGGGGGCAATGAGCAGTTCTTC.

This clonotype has a count of ten or more. This chain uses TRBV12-3 or TRBV12-4 with TRBJ2-5; TRBD2 is a possible D gene (5 bases). Trimming shortened V by 7 bases and J by 7 bases, and 19 bases separated the two germline ends. There are 14 residues in the CDR3. The DNA of the CDR3 is TGTGCCAGCACCAAACTAGAAGGGCCCGGGACCCAGTACTTC. Its protein product is CASTKLEGPGTQYF.

About this clonotype itself: It is likely a read error, because the conserved phenylalanine at the end of the CDR3 is missing. This chain links TRBV5-1 with TRBJ1-4; a weak D match, TRBD1 (5 bases). The CDR3 has 15 amino acids. Looked up from germline, CDR1 is SGHRS and CDR2 is YFSETQ. In nucleotides, the CDR3 is TGCGCCAGCAGCTTGGAGAGGGGAACTAATGACAAACTGTTTAAT. Amino acids: CASSLERGTNDKLFN.

This clonotype counts as medium-sized. The chain recombines TRBV5-6 with TRBJ2-1; tentatively, D is TRBD1 (5 bases). The germline V gene has CDR1 SGHDT and CDR2 YYEEEE. Between the trimmed V and J ends, which lost 1 base and 3 bases, there was a span of 17 bases. The length of the CDR3 is 17 residues. The chain's CDR3 is CASSLSPRVGGYNEQFF. In DNA form, the CDR3 reads TGTGCCAGCAGCTTGAGCCCCAGGGTGGGTGGCTACAATGAGCAGTTCTTC.

In this sample, this clonotype is medium-sized. This chain uses TRBV5-1 with TRBJ1-1; the D gene is possibly TRBD1 (5 bases). This CDR3 region has 14 residues. Germline V CDR1 and CDR2: SGHRS, YFSETQ. With 1 base removed from V and 1 base from J, the gap between germline ends came to 8 bases. The CDR3 spells CASSLSGPNTEAFF. The CDR3 region has the DNA TGCGCCAGCAGCTTGTCAGGGCCGAACACTGAAGCTTTCTTT. The complete variable domain, with remaining parts taken from reference TRBV5-1 and TRBJ1-1, reads KAGVTQTPRYLIKTRGQQVTLSCSPISGHRSVSWYQQTPGQGLQFLFEYFSETQRNKGNFPGRFSGRQFSNSRSEMNVSTLELGDSALYLCASSLSGPNTEAFFGQGTRLTVV.

At least ten counts were recorded for this clonotype. The V call is TRBV20-1, the J call TRBJ2-1, with D perhaps matching TRBD1 (5 bases). CDR1 is DFQATT, CDR2 SNEGSKA, per germline (reference sequence). The ends were cut back, 4 bases at V and 1 base at J, with 11 bases in the middle. The CDR3 totals 14 residues. The CDR3 loop is CSATWTKSYNEQFF. Written as DNA, the CDR3 is TGCAGTGCTACGTGGACAAAGTCCTACAATGAGCAGTTCTTC.

At least ten counts were recorded for this clonotype. The chain links TRBV12-3 or TRBV12-4 to TRBJ1-2, with a possible D match to TRBD1 (6 bases). The CDR3 has 14 residues. V dropped 3 bases and J dropped 7 bases, with 15 bases sitting between them. The CDR3 DNA is TGTGCCAGCAGTTTTGTACAAGGGGGGACTGGCTACACCTTC. Translated, it gives CASSFVQGGTGYTF.

This clonotype was recorded many times. The chain is built from TRBV28 and TRBJ2-1, with 7 bases aligning to TRBD2. CDR3 length equals 14 residues. Trimming at V came to 5 bases and at J to 12 bases, leaving 13 bases not matched to a gene. CDR1 is MDHEN, CDR2 SYDVKM, per germline. The CDR3 coding sequence is TGTGCCAGCAGTATGATGACTAGCCGGTCGGGGCAGTTCTTC. Amino acids: CASSMMTSRSGQFF.

Regarding this clonotype: A much more abundant neighbour one base away suggests this may be a read error. The chain links TRBV10-3 to TRBJ1-1; no firm D call. V lost 6 bases and J lost 4, with 12 bases in between. The CDR3 has 13 residues. Germline lookup yields CDR1 ENHRY and CDR2 SYGVKD. The CDR3 loop is CAISPGFLTEAFF. For the CDR3, the DNA is TGTGCCATCAGCCCCGGGTTTCTCACTGAAGCTTTCTTT.

This clonotype was detected many times. V and J are TRBV7-2 and TRBJ2-3, with no clear D. The germline V and J ends were trimmed by 5 bases and 5 bases, with 11 bases remaining between them. The CDR3 is made up of 13 amino acids. CDR1 is SGHTA, CDR2 FQGNSA, per germline. CDR3 loop: CASSPQVGDTQYF. As DNA, the CDR3 is TGTGCCAGCAGCCCCCAGGTTGGAGATACGCAGTATTTT.

The sample holds many counts of this clonotype. The chain carries TRBV29-1 and TRBJ1-1; D may be TRBD1 (5 bases). V dropped 4 bases and J dropped 2 bases, with 14 bases sitting between them. Germline assignment: CDR1 SQVTM and CDR2 ANQGSEA. The CDR3 is 14 amino acids. This CDR3 reads CSVGRAGTNTEAFF. The CDR3 nucleotides read TGCAGCGTTGGCAGGGCAGGGACTAACACTGAAGCTTTCTTT.

V and J are TRBV7-6 and TRBJ2-1; TRBD2 is a possible D gene (6 bases). Germline V gene data show CDR1 as SGHVS and CDR2 as FNYEAQ. The CDR3 spans 17 residues. Trimming shortened V by 4 bases and J by 0 bases, and 16 bases separated the two germline ends. CDR3: CASSSWTITSSYNEQFF. The DNA of the CDR3 is TGTGCCAGCAGCTCGTGGACTATAACAAGCTCCTACAATGAGCAGTTCTTC.

This clonotype was picked up many times. J is TRBJ2-3 and V is TRBV5-1; D gene unclear. Trimming removed 4 bases from V and 0 bases from J, with 9 bases in between. The CDR3 length is 14 residues. Germline loops: CDR1 SGHRS, CDR2 YFSETQ. CDR3 sequence (DNA): TGCGCCAGCAGCGGACGATTTAGCACAGATACGCAGTATTTT. It specifies CASSGRFSTDTQYF.

This clonotype has a count of ten or more. V gene TRBV20-1 combines with J gene TRBJ2-2, with 8 bases matching TRBD1. This CDR3 contains 16 residues. The J segment lost 1 base and the V segment lost 3 bases, leaving 7 bases of the junction unmatched. Germline assignment: CDR1 DFQATT and CDR2 SNEGSKA (reference sequence). CDR3 DNA sequence: TGCAGTGCTAGCCGACCGACAGGGGTGAACACCGGGGAGCTGTTTTTT. Translating it yields CSASRPTGVNTGELFF.

This clonotype was recorded many times. The rearrangement links TRBV20-1 to TRBJ2-1; 8 positions match TRBD2. Germline trimming cut 6 bases from V and 5 bases from J; bases unmatched to any gene: 9. The CDR3 has 14 amino acids. Looked up from germline, CDR1 is DFQATT and CDR2 is SNEGSKA (reference sequence). CDR3 region: CSAPTAGGHNEQFF. The CDR3 DNA sequence: TGCAGTGCACCGACCGCGGGGGGCCACAATGAGCAGTTCTTC.

This clonotype has at least ten counts. The chain combines TRBV5-1 with TRBJ2-2; a weak D match, TRBD2 (5 bases). Trimming removed 4 bases at V and 7 bases at J, with 14 bases between. Germline V CDR1 and CDR2: SGHRS, YFSETQ. The CDR3 runs 14 residues. The CDR3 nucleotides are TGCGCCAGCAGCCCCACGGACGGGAACGGGGAGCTGTTTTTT. This encodes CASSPTDGNGELFF.

This clonotype occurred many times. The V and J genes are TRBV10-3 and TRBJ2-7; 10 bases fit TRBD1. The CDR3 totals 14 residues. Germline CDR1 is ENHRY and CDR2 is SYGVKD. The junction had 5 bases not matched to a gene; V was cut back by 4 bases and J by 5 bases. For the CDR3, the DNA is TGTGCCATCAGTGGTGGGGACAGGGGCGACGAGCAGTACTTC. The encoded protein is CAISGGDRGDEQYF.

This clonotype was seen many times. This chain connects TRBV10-3 to TRBJ2-4; a possible D gene is TRBD2 (5 bases). This CDR3 contains 15 residues. Germline V gene lookup returns CDR1 ENHRY and CDR2 SYGVKD. Trimming removed 3 bases from V and 3 bases from J, with 12 bases in between. DNA for the CDR3: TGTGCCATCAGTGAAAGCGGCGCGAGCAAAAACATTCAGTACTTC. It encodes CAISESGASKNIQYF.

This clonotype was recorded many times. This chain joins TRBV10-3 and TRBJ1-3; D is unclear. Germline V gives CDR1 ENHRY, CDR2 SYGVKD. V was pared by 7 bases and J by 4 bases, with 17 bases between. CDR3 length equals 15 residues. Written as DNA, the CDR3 is TGTGCCATCACCTCGAATGTGGGATTAGGAAACACCATATATTTT. It is translated as CAITSNVGLGNTIYF.